This passage covers 21 T cell receptor beta chains from one sample sequenced in a study of siplizumab effects on memory and regulatory T cells. The method was immunoSEQ multiplex PCR; TCRdb's version includes in-frame clones alone and lacks a portion of them. This table has roughly 120,000 clones, about 92% appearing once. Sample: Tregs sorted from blood. All receptors come from a human donor in good health.

The genes are TRBV18 and TRBJ2-1; D is unclear. The CDR3 contains 12 residues. Germline V gene lookup returns CDR1 KGHSH and CDR2 LQKENI. V shed 1 base and J shed 9 bases, with 7 bases lying between them. In DNA, the CDR3 is TGTGCCAGCTCACCACAGGGTACTGAGCAGTTCTTC. Translating it yields CASSPQGTEQFF.

This chain uses TRBV18 with TRBJ1-2; 7 bases fit TRBD1. The CDR3 runs to 13 residues. V lost 3 bases to trimming and J lost 6 bases; unmatched junction nucleotides: 4. Per germline, CDR1 KGHSH and CDR2 LQKENI. The CDR3 region has the DNA TGTGCCAGCTCACCGACAGGGTTCGATGGCTACACCTTC. Its translation: CASSPTGFDGYTF.

The CDR3 loop reads CASSFFRLSSGANVLTF. The DNA of the CDR3 is TGTGCCAGCAGCTTCTTCAGACTTAGCTCTGGGGCCAACGTCCTGACTTTC. The chain recombines TRBV9 with TRBJ2-6; no clear D. V was pared by 4 bases and J by 0 bases, with 14 bases between. CDR1 is SGDLS, CDR2 YYNGEE, per germline. The CDR3 runs 17 residues.

This sequence joins TRBV6-1 and TRBJ2-7; D is undetermined. The CDR3 consists of 9 residues. Germline-derived CDR1 and CDR2 are MNHNS and SASEGT. Trimming left V 6 bases short and J 9 bases short, with 6 bases between. The CDR3 region has the DNA TGTGCCAGCAGAGCAGGGCAGTACTTC. This translates into CASRAGQYF.

This rearrangement joins TRBV5-4 to TRBJ2-2; either TRBD1 or TRBD2 may supply D (6 bases each). Between the trimmed V and J ends, which lost 0 bases and 7 bases, there was a span of 13 bases. Germline CDR1 and CDR2: SGHNT and YYREEE (reference sequence). This CDR3 spans 15 amino acids. The DNA of the CDR3 is TGTGCCAGCAGCTTGGGGGGGGCGAAGGTCGGGGAGCTGTTTTTT. Protein product: CASSLGGAKVGELFF.

This clone came up once. The rearrangement links TRBV5-1 to TRBJ2-7; TRBD2 aligns across 7 bases. The CDR3 is made up of 16 amino acids. The trim removed 4 bases at V and 5 bases at J, leaving 15 bases unmatched. Germline CDR1 is SGHRS and CDR2 is YFSETQ. DNA of the CDR3: TGCGCCAGCAGCACGCAACCTTTGCGGGAGTCGGACGAGCAGTACTTC. Its protein is CASSTQPLRESDEQYF. The full variable domain, in which reference TRBV5-1 and TRBJ2-7 provide the parts outside the CDR3, is KAGVTQTPRYLIKTRGQQVTLSCSPISGHRSVSWYQQTPGQGLQFLFEYFSETQRNKGNFPGRFSGRQFSNSRSEMNVSTLELGDSALYLCASSTQPLRESDEQYFGPGTRLTVT.

This rearrangement joins TRBV28 to TRBJ2-7; 9 bases align to TRBD2. V lost 3 bases to trimming and J lost 3 bases; unmatched junction nucleotides: 12. From germline, CDR1 is MDHEN and CDR2 SYDVKM. This CDR3 has 17 residues. CDR3 in DNA: TGTGCCAGCAGTTTGGGTAGCGGGGGTTCGAGAGTCTACGAGCAGTACTTC. It codes for CASSLGSGGSRVYEQYF.

This rearrangement joins TRBV2 to TRBJ1-1, with 11 bases lining up with TRBD1. This CDR3 contains 15 residues. Trimming removed 6 bases from V and 9 bases from J; junction bases left unmatched: 12. Germline CDR1 SNHLY, CDR2 FYNNEI. CDR3 region: CASRPMGTGGDKAFF. The CDR3 DNA reads as TGTGCCAGCAGACCCATGGGGACAGGGGGAGACAAAGCTTTCTTT.

The chain joins TRBV2 to TRBJ1-2; D ambiguous. V dropped 5 bases and J dropped 3 bases, with 10 bases sitting between them. Germline V gene sequence: CDR1 SNHLY, CDR2 FYNNEI. This CDR3 spans 13 amino acids. CDR3 sequence reads: CASSLSSDYGYTF. CDR3 DNA sequence: TGTGCCAGCAGTCTAAGTTCGGACTATGGCTACACCTTC. The full variable domain, its missing parts supplied by reference TRBV2 and TRBJ1-2, is EPEVTQTPSHQVTQMGQEVILRCVPISNHLYFYWYRQILGQKVEFLVSFYNNEISEKSEIFDDQFSVERPDGSNFTLKIRSTKLEDSAMYFCASSLSSDYGYTFGSGTRLTVV.

The chain combines TRBV10-3 with TRBJ1-1; D is unclear. V shed 8 bases and J shed 0 bases, with 4 bases lying between them. The germline V gene encodes CDR1 ENHRY and CDR2 SYGVKD. The CDR3 runs to 11 residues. The CDR3 coding sequence is TGTGCCATCCGGCTGAACACTGAAGCTTTCTTT. Its protein is CAIRLNTEAFF.

This chain joins TRBV30 and TRBJ1-5; perhaps TRBD1 as D (6 bases). Deletions cut 5 bases from V and 5 bases from J, with 22 bases between. Per germline, CDR1 GTSNPN and CDR2 SVGIG (reference sequence). The CDR3 is made up of 16 amino acids. CDR3 nucleotide sequence: TGTGCCTGGGGGGGGCCAGGGGAAGATTGTGATCAGCCCCAGCATTTT. This codes for CAWGGPGEDCDQPQHF. The entire variable domain, with the rest obtained from reference TRBV30 and TRBJ1-5, is as follows: SQTIHQWPATLVQPVGSPLSLECTVEGTSNPNLYWYRQAAGRGLQLLFYSVGIGQISSEVPQNLSASRPQDRQFILSSKKLLLSDSGFYLCAWGGPGEDCDQPQHFGDGTRLSIL.

This chain links TRBV18 with TRBJ2-5; no definite D call. Germline V lookup: CDR1 KGHSH, CDR2 LQKENI. The V end lost 1 base, the J end lost 5 bases, and 14 bases lay between the germline ends. The CDR3 runs to 15 residues. CDR3: CASSPRQSPGETQYF. CDR3 in DNA: TGTGCCAGCTCACCACGCCAGAGCCCTGGGGAGACCCAGTACTTC.

The rearrangement joins TRBV2 to TRBJ1-6; maybe TRBD1 (5 bases). The CDR3 spans 14 residues. CDR1 is SNHLY, CDR2 FYNNEI, per germline. Trimming left V 4 bases short and J 4 bases short, with 8 bases between. CDR3 amino acids: CASSGQGYNSPLHF. The CDR3, as DNA: TGTGCCAGCAGTGGCCAGGGATATAATTCACCCCTCCACTTT.

The chain carries TRBV2 and TRBJ2-5; 7 bases are shared with TRBD2. This CDR3 has 13 amino acids. The germline gives CDR1 SNHLY, CDR2 FYNNEI. The trim removed 10 bases at V and 1 base at J, leaving 6 bases unmatched. Here the CDR3 DNA reads TGTGCCACCGACCGGACTAGCCAAGAGACCCAGTACTTC. This codes for CATDRTSQETQYF.

The chain is built from TRBV4-1 and TRBJ2-2, with D perhaps assigned TRBD1 or TRBD2 (7 bases each). Looked up from germline, CDR1 is MGHRA and CDR2 is YSYEKL. This CDR3 spans 16 amino acids. V lost 3 bases, J lost 6 bases, and 17 bases lay in between. This CDR3 reads CASSQGEGASSGELFF. In nucleotides, the CDR3 is TGCGCCAGCAGCCAGGGGGAGGGGGCATCTTCCGGGGAGCTGTTTTTT.

The rearrangement joins TRBV9 to TRBJ2-1; a possible D gene is TRBD2 (6 bases). The germline V gene encodes CDR1 SGDLS and CDR2 YYNGEE. V lost 2 bases and J lost 0, with 12 bases in between. The CDR3 runs to 16 residues. CDR3 nucleotide sequence: TGTGCCAGCAGCGTCCGCGGGGTAGCCTCCTACAATGAGCAGTTCTTC. Its translation: CASSVRGVASYNEQFF. Drawing the rest from reference TRBV9 and TRBJ2-1, the complete variable domain is DSGVTQTPKHLITATGQRVTLRCSPRSGDLSVYWYQQSLDQGLQFLIQYYNGEERAKGNILERFSAQQFPDLHSELNLSSLELGDSALYFCASSVRGVASYNEQFFGPGTRLTVL.

The chain has TRBV5-1 and TRBJ1-2; 7 positions agree with TRBD1. Germline-derived CDR1 and CDR2 are SGHRS and YFSETQ. The junction had 6 bases not matched to a gene; V was cut back by 3 bases and J by 1 base. The CDR3 has 15 amino acids. The CDR3 sequence: CASSSSGTVNYGYTF. The CDR3 nucleotides are TGCGCCAGCAGCTCCTCCGGGACAGTTAACTATGGCTACACCTTC.

The chain joins TRBV5-1 to TRBJ2-3; 7 nucleotides match TRBD2. This CDR3 region has 14 residues. Germline loops: CDR1 SGHRS, CDR2 YFSETQ. Unmatched junction bases numbered 2, after V lost 2 bases and J lost 2 bases. The CDR3 nucleotides are TGCGCCAGCAGCTTCCTAGCGGACACAGATACGCAGTATTTT. This codes for CASSFLADTDTQYF.

The V call is TRBV5-5, the J call TRBJ1-3; perhaps TRBD1 as D (5 bases). CDR3 length equals 15 residues. The V gene lost 4 bases and the J gene lost 3 bases, with 14 bases spanning the gap. Germline lookup yields CDR1 SGHKS and CDR2 YYEKEE (reference sequence). For the CDR3, the DNA is TGTGCCAGCAGCAAGGGGACCCTCGATGGAAACACCATATATTTT. Translation gives CASSKGTLDGNTIYF.

The chain carries TRBV10-3 and TRBJ1-6; 7 positions agree with TRBD1. The CDR3 consists of 18 residues. The germline gives CDR1 ENHRY, CDR2 SYGVKD. J gave up 1 base and V 4 bases, and 10 bases lay outside the gene matches. For the CDR3, the DNA is TGTGCCATCAGTGTAACAGAACAGGGGAGATCCTATAATTCACCCCTCCACTTT. Protein: CAISVTEQGRSYNSPLHF.

The rearrangement links TRBV7-6 to TRBJ2-2, with TRBD1 matching 10 bases. V was pared by 0 bases and J by 4 bases, with 2 bases of the junction left unmatched. CDR1 SGHVS and CDR2 FNYEAQ come from the germline V gene. The CDR3 consists of 16 residues. The CDR3 DNA is TGTGCCAGCAGCTTAGCGGGACAGGGGATCACCGGGGAGCTGTTTTTT. Translating it yields CASSLAGQGITGELFF.